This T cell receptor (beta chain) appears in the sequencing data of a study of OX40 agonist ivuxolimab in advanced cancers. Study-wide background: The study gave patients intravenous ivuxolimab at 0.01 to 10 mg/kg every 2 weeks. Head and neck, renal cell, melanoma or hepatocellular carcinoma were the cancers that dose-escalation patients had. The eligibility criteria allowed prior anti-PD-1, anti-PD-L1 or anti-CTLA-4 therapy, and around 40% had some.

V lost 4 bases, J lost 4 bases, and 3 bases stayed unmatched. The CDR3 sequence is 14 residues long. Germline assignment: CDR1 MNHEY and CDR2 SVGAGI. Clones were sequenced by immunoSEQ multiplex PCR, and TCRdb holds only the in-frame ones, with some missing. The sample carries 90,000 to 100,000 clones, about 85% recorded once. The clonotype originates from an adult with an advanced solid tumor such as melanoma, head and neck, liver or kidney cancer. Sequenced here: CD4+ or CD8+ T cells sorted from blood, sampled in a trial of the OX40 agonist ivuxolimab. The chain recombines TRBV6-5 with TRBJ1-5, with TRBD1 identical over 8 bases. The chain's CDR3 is CASSFDRGNQPQHF. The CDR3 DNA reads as TGTGCCAGCAGTTTTGACAGGGGAAATCAGCCCCAGCATTTT.